A selection of T cell receptor beta chains follows, all from one sample in a study of CD8+ T cells in alopecia areata. The assay was immunoSEQ multiplex PCR, and TCRdb's table has in-frame clones only and misses some. Among a few hundred thousand clones listed, approximately 72% were seen once. The sample here was CD4+ T cells sorted from blood, taken at week 44, from a patient treated with tofacitinib. The receptors here all came from a human donor with alopecia areata. CDR3s include the opening cysteine and the closing phenylalanine or tryptophan. Each record gives: clone size, J gene, V gene, D gene, CDR3 DNA, CDR3 protein. The D gene is left open where the match is weak. Clone size is shown for a subset of rows, as once, few, many or a class of expanded clone.

>many|TRBJ1-5|TRBV19|.
TGTGCCAGTAGTCCGGGGGGGCACTTAACGGCACGGAATCAGCCCCAGCATTTT
CASSPGGHLTARNQPQHF
>.|TRBJ1-1|TRBV19|.
TGTGCCAGTACCCCCGACGGGACGAACACTGAAGCTTTCTTT
CASTPDGTNTEAFF
>.|TRBJ2-3|TRBV10-3|TRBD2
TGTGCCATCAGTGAGCAGCCCGGGACTAGCGGCACGTCTACGCAGTATTTT
CAISEQPGTSGTSTQYF
>.|TRBJ2-5|TRBV30|.
TGTGCCTGGAGTGTACCTCGACAGTACCAAGAGACCCAGTACTTC
CAWSVPRQYQETQYF
>.|TRBJ1-6|TRBV11-2|TRBD1
TGTGCCAGCGGCAACAGGGGGGGCGTCAATTCACCCCTCCACTTT
CASGNRGGVNSPLHF
>once|TRBJ1-2|TRBV7-3|.
TGTGCCAGCAGCTCCGACAGCCAGAACTATGGCTACACCTTC
CASSSDSQNYGYTF
>few|TRBJ2-7|TRBV5-4|TRBD1
TGTGCCAGCCTCCGGGACAGACGCTCCTACGAGCAGTACTTC
CASLRDRRSYEQYF
>.|TRBJ2-3|TRBV30|.
TGTGCCTGGAACAGGGATCCCCCAGATACGCAGTATTTT
CAWNRDPPDTQYF
>.|TRBJ1-2|TRBV20-1|.
TGCAGTGTCGGCTATGGCTACACCTTC
CSVGYGYTF
>.|TRBJ2-1|TRBV19|.
TGTGCCAGTAATAACGCCTACAATGAGCAGTTCTTC
CASNNAYNEQFF
>.|TRBJ1-1|TRBV7-2|.
TGTGCCAGCAGCTTCAGACAGAACATGAACACTGAAGCTTTCTTT
CASSFRQNMNTEAFF
>.|TRBJ2-2|TRBV7-3|TRBD1
TGTGCCAGCAGCCCGACAGGGGCGAACACCGGGGAGCTGTTTTTT
CASSPTGANTGELFF
>.|TRBJ1-2|TRBV6-5|.
TGTGCCAGCAGTCCCTCTGGGGGATATGGCTACACCTTC
CASSPSGGYGYTF
>.|TRBJ2-5|TRBV15|TRBD2
TGTGCCACCAGTGGGACCGGGACTAGCGGGGTGTACCAAGAGACCCAGTACTTC
CATSGTGTSGVYQETQYF
>.|TRBJ2-5|TRBV29-1|.
TGCAGCGTTGACAGGAAAGAGACCCAGTACTTC
CSVDRKETQYF
>.|TRBJ1-5|TRBV6-6|.
TGTGCCAGCAGTCTAGGGGAGGTGGGCAATCAGCCCCAGCATTTT
CASSLGEVGNQPQHF
>.|TRBJ1-1|TRBV7-3|.
TGTGCCAGCAGCCCGTCGGAGCTCACTGAAGCTTTCTTT
CASSPSELTEAFF
>.|TRBJ2-4|TRBV28|TRBD1
TGTGCCAGCAGCCGACAGGGGGCCAAAAACATTCAGTACTTC
CASSRQGAKNIQYF
>.|TRBJ1-6|TRBV6-6|.
TGTGCCAGCAGTGCCCTGGGGGGCGATTCACCCCTCCACTTT
CASSALGGDSPLHF
>.|TRBJ2-3|TRBV29-1|.
TGCAGCGTTGACTTTGTTACAGATACGCAGTATTTT
CSVDFVTDTQYF
>.|TRBJ2-7|TRBV5-1|.
TGCGCCAGCAGCTTAGGGCCCCAAGACTTCGAGCAGTACTTC
CASSLGPQDFEQYF
>.|TRBJ2-2|TRBV5-4|.
TGTGCCAGCAGCCATACTAGCCCCGGGGAGCTGTTTTTT
CASSHTSPGELFF
>.|TRBJ2-1|TRBV15|.
TGTGCCACCAGCAGAGAGTACAATGAGCAGTTCTTC
CATSREYNEQFF
>.|TRBJ2-6|TRBV7-2|.
TGTGGAGCACGACGGGGTGTCTCTGGGGCCAACGTCCTGACTTTC
CGARRGVSGANVLTF
>.|TRBJ2-4|TRBV5-1|.
TGCGCCAGCAGCTTGGACAGCCAAAACATTCAGTACTTC
CASSLDSQNIQYF
>.|TRBJ2-3|TRBV27|TRBD2
TGTGCCAGCAGGATTACCCTAGCGGGGGGGCTCACAGATACGCAGTATTTT
CASRITLAGGLTDTQYF
>few|TRBJ1-1|TRBV29-1|.
TGCAGCGGAGGGTCGGGTCAGACTGAAGCTTTCTTT
CSGGSGQTEAFF
>.|TRBJ1-1|TRBV6-6|.
TGTGCCAGCAGTTATCGGAGGGACGCTGAAGCTTTCTTT
CASSYRRDAEAFF
>.|TRBJ1-1|TRBV15|.
TGTGCCACCAGCAGAACGAACATGAACACTGAAGCTTTCTTT
CATSRTNMNTEAFF
>.|TRBJ1-2|TRBV27|.
TGTGCCAGCAGTTTATCCCGGCAGGTTGGTGGCTACACCTTC
CASSLSRQVGGYTF
>.|TRBJ1-2|TRBV14|.
TGTGCCAGCAGCCAAGAACGGTCGAGGGATGGCTACACCTTC
CASSQERSRDGYTF
>once|TRBJ1-2|TRBV19|TRBD1
TGTGCCAGTAGTTCCGACAGGGGCCCCTATGGCTACACCTTC
CASSSDRGPYGYTF
>.|TRBJ1-2|TRBV9|.
TGTGCCAGCAGCGCTGGGGGGAATGGCTACACCTTC
CASSAGGNGYTF
>.|TRBJ2-4|TRBV4-3|TRBD1
TGCGCCAGCAGCCAAGTGCTGGACAGGGGCCAGTGGAACATTCAGTACTTC
CASSQVLDRGQWNIQYF
>.|TRBJ2-3|TRBV2|TRBD2
TGTGCCAGCACAGCGGGGGCCGCAGATACGCAGTATTTT
CASTAGAADTQYF
>.|TRBJ1-2|TRBV9|.
TGTGCCAGCAGCGTAGGGTTGGGAGCCGGCAATGGCTACACCTTC
CASSVGLGAGNGYTF
>.|TRBJ2-3|TRBV5-4|TRBD2
TGTGCCAGCAGCCTTCGGGGGGACTTGCAGTATTTT
CASSLRGDLQYF